The 27 T cell receptor beta chains below come from one sample, sequenced in a study of tumor-infiltrating lymphocytes in primary liver carcinoma. Reverse transcription of roughly 470 ng total RNA with a constant-region primer produced TCR beta cDNA. Three rounds of nested multiplex PCR with slightly modified ARM-PCR produced TCR beta libraries. The study ran its first two PCR rounds for 9 to 10 cycles each, using TRBV1-TRBV30 forward primers and a C-beta reverse primer. In TCRdb, the multiplex PCR reads were re-called with MiXCR into one record per CDR3 protein. The sample consists of some 180,000 distinct CDR3 sequences, over 45% of them appearing once. Germline DNA was extracted alongside blood RNA, which was obtained from unsorted whole blood. Sequences were obtained from peripheral blood. The receptor source for this set is a man aged 35-49 years with primary liver carcinoma and hepatitis B virus infection.

The table lists this clonotype with many counts. The chain links TRBV11-2 to TRBJ2-1; 12 bases fit TRBD2. J was trimmed by 2 bases and V by 3 bases; bases with no gene match: 8. The CDR3 length is 18 residues. Germline CDR1 is SGHAT and CDR2 is FQNNGV. The CDR3 nucleotides read TGTGCCAGCAGCTTTCCTCGACTAGCGGGAGAACCCTACAATGAGCAGTTCTTC. Translated, it gives CASSFPRLAGEPYNEQFF.

This clonotype was detected only once. The rearrangement joins TRBV5-4 to TRBJ2-7; 9 bases align to TRBD2. The CDR3 is 15 amino acids. The V and J ends lost 3 bases and 8 bases, in that order; junction bases with no gene match: 12. CDR1 SGHNT and CDR2 YYREEE come from the germline V gene (reference sequence). CDR3 loop: CASSYLSGGQGKQYF. CDR3 bases: TGTGCCAGCAGCTACCTTAGCGGGGGTCAGGGCAAGCAGTACTTC.

The V gene is TRBV6-5, the J gene TRBJ1-6, with TRBD1 matching 9 bases. This CDR3 comprises 16 residues. Per germline, CDR1 MNHEY and CDR2 SVGAGI. Trimming at V came to 1 base and at J to 9 bases, leaving 7 bases not matched to a gene. CDR3 nucleotide sequence: TGTGCCAGCAGTTACTTCGCGGACAGGGGCGGTTCACCCCTCCACTTT. Encoded protein: CASSYFADRGGSPLHF.

With respect to this clonotype: It may be a read error: a sequence one base away is much more abundant. The genes are TRBV29-1 and TRBJ2-7, with unresolved D. The CDR3 runs 10 residues. Looked up from germline, CDR1 is SQVTM and CDR2 is ANQGSEA. The CDR3 DNA follows: TGCAGCGCGAAGGTAGGCGAGCAGCACTTC. Protein: CSAKVGEQHF.

CDR3 sequence reads: CASSYTGTSNTGELFF. DNA of the CDR3: TGTGCCAGCAGTTACACCGGCACTTCGAACACCGGGGAGCTGTTTTTT. The V call is TRBV6-5, the J call TRBJ2-2; D gene ambiguous. The CDR3 extends over 16 amino acids. Germline assignment: CDR1 MNHEY and CDR2 SVGAGI. V lost 2 bases, J lost 0 bases, and 10 bases lay in between.

This clonotype was detected only once. The CDR3: CASNPSWTSGRVGDIQYF. CDR3 nucleotide sequence: TGTGCCAGCAACCCGTCCTGGACTAGCGGGAGGGTGGGAGACATTCAGTACTTC. The chain couples TRBV28 to TRBJ2-4, with 15 bases lining up with TRBD2. The CDR3 length is 18 residues. In germline, CDR1 is MDHEN, CDR2 SYDVKM. Trimming at V came to 7 bases and at J to 8 bases, leaving 15 bases not matched to a gene.

The sample holds a few counts of this clonotype. The CDR3 DNA reads as TGTGCCAGCAATGATGGTAGCAACAATGAGCAGTTCTTC. Protein sequence: CASNDGSNNEQFF. The J gene is TRBJ2-1, the V gene TRBV12-3 or TRBV12-4; D remains ambiguous. V was trimmed by 7 bases and J by 5 bases, leaving 12 bases between them. The CDR3 runs to 13 residues.

This clonotype was seen only a few times. V and J are TRBV12-3 or TRBV12-4 and TRBJ2-2, with unresolved D. The CDR3 spans 13 residues. V lost 3 bases and J 5 bases, leaving 7 bases between the germline ends. The CDR3 nucleotides are TGTGCCAGCAGTTTTTCAGTTACCGGGGAGCTGTTTTTT. This encodes CASSFSVTGELFF.

This clonotype was found once. The CDR3 ends on some other residue instead of the conserved phenylalanine or tryptophan, so this is likely a read error. V and J are TRBV6-5 and TRBJ2-7; the match to TRBD2 covers 7 bases. The CDR3 is 14 amino acids. Germline CDR1 MNHEY, CDR2 SVGAGI. J gave up 7 bases and V 7 bases, and 13 bases lay outside the gene matches. This CDR3 is CASTPIGGRKEQYY. In DNA, the CDR3 is TGTGCCAGCACCCCGATCGGGGGGAGGAAGGAGCAGTACTAC.

This rearrangement joins TRBV29-1 to TRBJ1-2; D is perhaps TRBD1 (6 bases). Germline values: CDR1 SQVTM, CDR2 ANQGSEA. Trimming took off 4 bases at V and 1 base at J, with 22 bases between the two ends. This CDR3 comprises 17 residues. CDR3 nucleotide sequence: TGCAGCGTTGTCCCAGGGGCCACTACACCTAATAACTATGGCTACACCTTC. It specifies CSVVPGATTPNNYGYTF.

This chain connects TRBV20-1 to TRBJ2-3; D call uncertain. CDR1 is DFQATT, CDR2 SNEGSKA, per germline (reference sequence). The V end was cut by 6 bases, the J end by 2 bases, with 12 bases between. There are 13 residues in the CDR3. CDR3: CSASDPNTDTQYF. Here the CDR3 DNA reads TGCAGTGCATCTGACCCGAACACAGATACGCAGTATTTT.

The chain recombines TRBV6-1 with TRBJ1-1, with TRBD1 identical over 9 bases. In germline, CDR1 is MNHNS, CDR2 SASEGT. CDR3 length: 14 residues. V lost 4 bases, J lost 4 bases, and 4 bases stayed unmatched. The CDR3 DNA reads as TGTGCCAGCAGTGCGACGACAGGGGGCACTGAAGCTTTCTTT. This codes for CASSATTGGTEAFF.

Turning to this clonotype: Just one base apart from a much larger clone, this may be a read error. CDR3 amino acids: CASSLERQISPYSGNNQPQQF. The CDR3, as DNA: TGTGCCAGCAGCTTAGAACGACAGATCTCTCCTTACAGTGGCAATAATCAGCCCCAGCAGTTT. The rearrangement joins TRBV11-3 to TRBJ1-5, with D possibly matching TRBD1 (5 bases). Germline V gene sequence: CDR1 SGHNT, CDR2 YENEEA. This CDR3 has 21 amino acids.

This clonotype has a handful of counts. V and J are TRBV4-1 and TRBJ2-1; 10 nucleotides agree with TRBD2. The CDR3 spans 16 residues. V dropped 1 base and J dropped 4; count of bases not matched to a gene: 4. The germline gives CDR1 MGHRA, CDR2 YSYEKL. The CDR3 region has the DNA TGCGCCAGCAGCCAAGGGGCTAGCGGGGGTTACAATGAGCAGTTCTTC. Protein: CASSQGASGGYNEQFF.

Comments on this clonotype: A read error may explain this, as a much larger clone is one base away. The V call is TRBV4-1, the J call TRBJ2-7; D not certain. CDR1 MGHRA and CDR2 YSYEKL come from the germline V gene. CDR3 length: 13 residues. CDR3 DNA: TGCGCCAGCATCCAAGAAGAGGCGTTTGAGCAGTACTTC. Encoded protein: CASIQEEAFEQYF.

In this sample, this clonotype turned up many times. The CDR3 loop reads CASSSPTGTTKNTGELFF. CDR3 DNA sequence: TGTGCCAGCAGCTCGCCGACCGGGACTACCAAGAACACCGGGGAGCTGTTTTTT. This chain joins TRBV11-2 and TRBJ2-2; 7 positions match TRBD2. The CDR3 is made up of 18 amino acids. V gave up 4 bases and J gave up 1 base; unmatched junction bases: 12. Germline assignment: CDR1 SGHAT and CDR2 FQNNGV.

The chain uses TRBV6-5 and TRBJ2-7; 11 bases match TRBD1. CDR3 length: 15 residues. Germline values: CDR1 MNHEY, CDR2 SVGAGI. The J segment lost 7 bases and the V segment lost 5 bases, leaving 10 bases of the junction unmatched. The CDR3 coding sequence is TGTGCCAGCAGTCAGACTCCCGGGACAGGGGGTGAGCAGTACTTC. Translating gives CASSQTPGTGGEQYF.

The V and J genes are TRBV11-2 and TRBJ2-7, with TRBD1 identical over 8 bases. Germline values: CDR1 SGHAT, CDR2 FQNNGV. The CDR3 is 15 residues long. The ends lost 7 bases at V and 4 bases at J; junction bases unmatched: 12. The CDR3: CASISEDRGGYEQYF. In DNA form, the CDR3 reads TGTGCCAGCATTTCCGAAGACAGGGGTGGTTACGAGCAGTACTTC.

The chain links TRBV19 to TRBJ2-3, with D uncertain. V was cut by 5 bases and J by 0 bases, with 6 bases left in between. CDR1 is LNHDA, CDR2 SQIVND, per germline (reference sequence). CDR3 length: 13 amino acids. The CDR3 loop is CASSSSSTDTQYF. As DNA, the CDR3 is TGTGCCAGTAGTTCTTCTAGCACAGATACGCAGTATTTT.

This clonotype was recorded only once. The chain is built from TRBV23-1 and TRBJ2-5; D gene uncertain. TRBV23-1 counts as an open reading frame of uncertain function. The CDR3 has 15 amino acids. The ends were cut back, 2 bases at V and 3 bases at J, with 13 bases in the middle. This CDR3 reads CASSQGDRLEETQYF. CDR3 DNA: TGCGCCAGCAGTCAAGGGGATAGACTCGAAGAGACCCAGTACTTC.

The genes are TRBV6-5 and TRBJ2-1; TRBD1 matches 9 bases. Per germline, CDR1 MNHEY and CDR2 SVGAGI. The J segment lost 8 bases and the V segment lost 6 bases, leaving 11 bases of the junction unmatched. The CDR3 has 15 residues. CDR3 amino acids: CASRTGTGKVDEQFF. CDR3 sequence (DNA): TGTGCCAGCAGAACCGGGACAGGGAAAGTCGATGAGCAGTTCTTC.

CDR3 residues: CASSQLIAGELFF. The CDR3 DNA reads as TGTGCCAGCAGCCAACTGATTGCCGGGGAGCTGTTTTTT. V usage is TRBV5-4 and J usage is TRBJ2-2; D not resolved. V lost 4 bases, J lost 6 bases, and 10 bases lay in between. Germline assignment: CDR1 SGHNT and CDR2 YYREEE (reference sequence). This CDR3 spans 13 amino acids.

V is TRBV11-2 and J is TRBJ2-7; maybe TRBD2 (6 bases). V gave up 10 bases and J gave up 7 bases, with 17 bases separating them. Germline CDR1 reads SGHAT; CDR2 reads FQNNGV. The CDR3 has 12 residues. The CDR3 spells CANSFWRGEQYF. The CDR3 nucleotides read TGTGCCAACAGTTTTTGGAGGGGTGAGCAGTACTTC.

In regard to this clonotype: Being one base from a much bigger clone, this may be a read error. The chain links TRBV6-1 to TRBJ2-7, with D tentatively TRBD2 (6 bases). The germline CDR1 and CDR2 sequences are MNHNS and SASEGT. This CDR3 has 15 residues. DNA of the CDR3: TGTGTCAGCAGTGAAAACCCTAGCGCGGGCTACGAGCAGTACTTC. This sequence encodes CVSSENPSAGYEQYF.

Note on this clonotype: This may stem from a read error, because a much larger clone lies one nucleotide away. The J gene is TRBJ2-5, the V gene TRBV12-3 or TRBV12-4, with D uncertain. Trimming removed 3 bases at V and 2 bases at J, with 7 bases between. The CDR3 spans 13 residues. The CDR3 protein is CASSLLSQETQYF. In nucleotides, the CDR3 is TGTGCCAGCAGTTTGCTATCACAAGAGACCCAGTACTTC.

This clonotype was picked up a small number of times. The genes are TRBV10-3 and TRBJ1-1; possibly TRBD1 for D (5 bases). This CDR3 comprises 14 residues. CDR1 and CDR2 from the germline V gene are ENHRY and SYGVKD. Trimming stripped 4 bases from V and 2 bases from J, with 11 bases between. DNA for the CDR3: TGTGCCATCAGTGTCAGGGATGGTAACACTGAAGCTTTCTTT. Translation: CAISVRDGNTEAFF.

V is TRBV4-2 and J is TRBJ2-1, with 7 bases matching TRBD2. The J segment lost 7 bases and the V segment lost 1 base, leaving 4 bases of the junction unmatched. The CDR3 has 14 residues. Germline V gene sequence: CDR1 LGHNA, CDR2 YNFKEQ. CDR3 in DNA: TGTGCCAGCAGCCAAGGTAAACTAGCGAATGAGCAGTTCTTC. Its protein product is CASSQGKLANEQFF.